This paragraph reports one T cell receptor beta chain. Its cognate antigen is unknown. Germline V gives CDR1 SEHNR, CDR2 FQNEAQ (reference sequence). The CDR3 loop spans 15 amino acids. The germline V and J ends were trimmed by 5 bases and 8 bases, with 19 bases remaining between them. The data were taken from a study of cytomegalovirus exposure and HLA in healthy donors. The study, taken as a whole, reports: High specificity and sensitivity for cytomegalovirus status were reported for the classifier.

The PCR employed 60 Vbeta primers together with 13 Jbeta primers. Method: immunoSEQ multiplex PCR; TCRdb's copy keeps in-frame clones and lacks some. The profile shows tens of thousands of clones, less than 80% of them singletons. Sequencing input: PBMCs. This clonotype was obtained from a man aged 55 to 70 in good health and CMV-seropositive. V usage is TRBV7-9 and J usage is TRBJ2-1; no firm D call. Here the CDR3 DNA reads TGTGCCAGCAGCCAAGGATCTCTAGATATGGATGAGCAGTTCTTC. It encodes CASSQGSLDMDEQFF.